The 10 T cell receptor beta chains given below trace back to one sample, sequenced in a study of cytomegalovirus exposure and HLA in healthy donors. Primers included in the PCR were 60 Vbeta and 13 Jbeta primers. Method: immunoSEQ multiplex PCR; TCRdb's copy keeps in-frame clones and lacks some. The sample has tens of thousands of clones, less than 85% seen once. Sequencing was done on a sample of PBMCs. The receptor set was obtained from a man aged 25-45 years in good health and CMV-seropositive.

This clone was seen a handful of times. The chain combines TRBV2 with TRBJ2-6, with a weak D call TRBD2 (5 bases). V lost 2 bases to trimming and J lost 1 base, with 6 bases between them. Germline lookup yields CDR1 SNHLY and CDR2 FYNNEI. CDR3 length: 15 residues. The CDR3 coding sequence is TGTGCCAGCAGTGAAACTAGGTCTGGGGCCAACGTCCTGACTTTC. Protein product: CASSETRSGANVLTF. The full variable domain, its missing parts supplied by reference TRBV2 and TRBJ2-6, is EPEVTQTPSHQVTQMGQEVILRCVPISNHLYFYWYRQILGQKVEFLVSFYNNEISEKSEIFDDQFSVERPDGSNFTLKIRSTKLEDSAMYFCASSETRSGANVLTFGAGSRLTVL.

V usage is TRBV25-1 and J usage is TRBJ2-5, with D possibly being TRBD2 (5 bases). V dropped 3 bases and J dropped 1 base, with 12 bases sitting between them. The germline CDR1 and CDR2 sequences are MGHDK and SYGVNS. The CDR3 has 15 amino acids. The CDR3 DNA follows: TGTGCCAGCAGTGAGAGGGAAGCTATCCAAGAGACCCAGTACTTC. Protein product: CASSEREAIQETQYF. The complete variable domain, with remaining parts taken from reference TRBV25-1 and TRBJ2-5, reads EADIYQTPRYLVIGTGKKITLECSQTMGHDKMYWYQQDPGMELHLIHYSYGVNSTEKGDLSSESTVSRIRTEHFPLTLESARPSHTSQYLCASSEREAIQETQYFGPGTRLLVL.

This clone was seen more than once but under ten times. The CDR3 sequence is CASSPDRATEKLFF. The CDR3 DNA is TGTGCCAGCAGTCCCGACAGGGCAACTGAAAAACTGTTTTTT. This chain connects TRBV7-2 to TRBJ1-4; TRBD1 matches 7 bases. The length of the CDR3 is 14 residues. From germline, CDR1 is SGHTA and CDR2 FQGNSA. V lost 6 bases, J lost 7 bases, and 8 bases stayed unmatched.

The chain employs TRBV15 and TRBJ1-6; D is uncertain. The CDR3 is 19 residues long. The ends were cut back, 4 bases at V and 6 bases at J, with 25 bases in the middle. Germline values: CDR1 LNHNV, CDR2 YYDKDF (reference sequence). CDR3 DNA sequence: TGTGCCACCAGCACAAAAGAGGGAGCCGCGCTTAGTTCTAATTCACCCCTCCACTTT. This sequence encodes CATSTKEGAALSSNSPLHF.

The chain is built from TRBV9 and TRBJ2-5; 8 bases agree with TRBD2. This CDR3 spans 15 amino acids. Germline V lookup: CDR1 SGDLS, CDR2 YYNGEE. The V and J ends lost 3 bases and 0 bases, in that order; junction bases with no gene match: 4. CDR3 sequence (DNA): TGTGCCAGCAGCGAGCGGGGGAGGTACCAAGAGACCCAGTACTTC. Translation: CASSERGRYQETQYF.

This sequence joins TRBV4-3 and TRBJ2-3; possibly TRBD1 for D (6 bases). The germline CDR1 and CDR2 sequences are LGHNA and YSLEER. CDR3 length: 15 residues. V was clipped by 1 base and J by 4 bases, with 12 bases between them. The CDR3 reads CASSQGQVGSDTQYF. CDR3 DNA: TGCGCCAGCAGCCAAGGACAGGTCGGTTCAGATACGCAGTATTTT.

The chain is built from TRBV5-4 and TRBJ2-7; 12 bases align to TRBD2. Germline V gene lookup returns CDR1 SGHNT and CDR2 YYREEE (reference sequence). The CDR3 runs to 17 residues. Trimming cost V 2 bases and J 0 bases; bases outside gene matches: 6. The CDR3 DNA follows: TGTGCCAGCAGCTTTTCTAGCGGGGGGGCTGGCTCCTACGAGCAGTACTTC. It translates to CASSFSSGGAGSYEQYF.

The chain is built from TRBV19 and TRBJ1-3; TRBD1 agrees at 7 bases. From germline, CDR1 is LNHDA and CDR2 SQIVND (reference sequence). The trim removed 5 bases at V and 0 bases at J, leaving 16 bases unmatched. CDR3 length equals 19 residues. The CDR3: CASSWAMKGQSDSGNTIYF. The DNA of the CDR3 is TGTGCCAGTAGTTGGGCTATGAAGGGACAGTCCGACTCTGGAAACACCATATATTTT.

This rearrangement joins TRBV2 to TRBJ2-3; maybe TRBD2 (6 bases). V lost 1 base to trimming and J lost 0 bases, with 14 bases between them. The CDR3 is 17 residues long. CDR1 and CDR2 from the germline V gene are SNHLY and FYNNEI. DNA for the CDR3: TGTGCCAGCAGTGAAGGGGTTGGGGGGTCTAGCACAGATACGCAGTATTTT. This codes for CASSEGVGGSSTDTQYF.

This chain uses TRBV5-6 with TRBJ2-7; possibly TRBD1 for D (6 bases). This CDR3 is 14 amino acids long. Germline assignment: CDR1 SGHDT and CDR2 YYEEEE. Trimming stripped 4 bases from V and 3 bases from J, with 14 bases between. In DNA form, the CDR3 reads TGTGCCAGCAGCCTACCGGGACAAATCTACGAGCAGTACTTC. It yields the protein CASSLPGQIYEQYF.